This T cell receptor (beta chain) was sequenced for a study of T cell changes during pregnancy in multiple sclerosis. Germline CDR1 MDHEN, CDR2 SYDVKM. The ends were cut back, 5 bases at V and 5 bases at J, with 18 bases in the middle. The CDR3 is made up of 16 amino acids. Measured with immunoSEQ multiplex PCR; TCRdb has only the in-frame clones, and not every one. Counted here are 55,000 to 70,000 clones, about 93% occurring once; the ten biggest clones make up approximately 0.36%. This material consisted of CD4+ T cells from peripheral blood mononuclear cells, taken before pregnancy. The receptor was derived from a female donor with multiple sclerosis, enrolled in a pregnancy study. The V and J genes are TRBV28 and TRBJ1-4, with D possibly TRBD1 on 6 matching bases. The CDR3 is CASSSTGGQWNEKLFF. The DNA for the CDR3 is TGTGCCAGCAGTAGTACTGGCGGACAGTGGAATGAAAAACTGTTTTTT.